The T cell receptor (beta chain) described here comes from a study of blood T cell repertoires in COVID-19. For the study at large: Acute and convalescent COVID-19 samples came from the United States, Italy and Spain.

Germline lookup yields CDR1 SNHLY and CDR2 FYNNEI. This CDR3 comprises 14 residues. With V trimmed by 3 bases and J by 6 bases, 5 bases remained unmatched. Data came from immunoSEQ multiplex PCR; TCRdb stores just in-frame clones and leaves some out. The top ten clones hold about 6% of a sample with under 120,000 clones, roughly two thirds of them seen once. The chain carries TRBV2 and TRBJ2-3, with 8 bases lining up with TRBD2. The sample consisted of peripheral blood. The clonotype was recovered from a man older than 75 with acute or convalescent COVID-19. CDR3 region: CASSERGAGDTQYF. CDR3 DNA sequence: TGTGCCAGCAGTGAGCGGGGGGCGGGTGATACGCAGTATTTT.